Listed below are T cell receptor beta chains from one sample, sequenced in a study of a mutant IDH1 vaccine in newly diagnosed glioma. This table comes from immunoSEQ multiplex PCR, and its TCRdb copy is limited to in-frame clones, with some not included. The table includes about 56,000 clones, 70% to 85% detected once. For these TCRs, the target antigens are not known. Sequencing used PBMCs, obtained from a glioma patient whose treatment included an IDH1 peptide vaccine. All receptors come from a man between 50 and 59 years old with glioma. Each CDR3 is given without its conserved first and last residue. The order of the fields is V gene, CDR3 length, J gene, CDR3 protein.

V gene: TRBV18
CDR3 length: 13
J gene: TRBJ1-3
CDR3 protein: ASSPDRSSGNTIY

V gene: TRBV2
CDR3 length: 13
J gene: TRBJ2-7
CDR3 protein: ASRTPRTGIGEQY

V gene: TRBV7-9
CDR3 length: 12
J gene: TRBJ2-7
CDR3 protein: ASSRSGDPDEQY

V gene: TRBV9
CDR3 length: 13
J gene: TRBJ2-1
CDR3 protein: ASSVSSGGYNEQF

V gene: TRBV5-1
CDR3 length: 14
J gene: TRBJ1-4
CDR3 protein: ASSLSTGGGNEKLF

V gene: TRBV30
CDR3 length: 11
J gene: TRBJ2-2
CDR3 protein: AWSGGGTGELF

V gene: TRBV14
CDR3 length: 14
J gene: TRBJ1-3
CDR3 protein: ASSQVAGYSGNTIY

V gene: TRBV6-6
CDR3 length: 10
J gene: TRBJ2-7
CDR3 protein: ASSEGTGEQY

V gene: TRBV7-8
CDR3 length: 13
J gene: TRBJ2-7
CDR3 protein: ASTKSWGSPYEQY

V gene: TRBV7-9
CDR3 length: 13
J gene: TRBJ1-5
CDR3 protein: ASSPPGGPGGAQH

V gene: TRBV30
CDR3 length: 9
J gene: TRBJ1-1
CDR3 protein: AWGGNTEAF

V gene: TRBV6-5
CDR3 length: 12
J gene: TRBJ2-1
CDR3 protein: ASRTGGRNNEQF

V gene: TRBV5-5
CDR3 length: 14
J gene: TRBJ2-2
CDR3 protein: ASSLGSGFRTGELF

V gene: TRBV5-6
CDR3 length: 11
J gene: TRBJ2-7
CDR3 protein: ASSLYSPYEQY

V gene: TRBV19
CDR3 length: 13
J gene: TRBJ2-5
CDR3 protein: ASSSGQGGLETQY

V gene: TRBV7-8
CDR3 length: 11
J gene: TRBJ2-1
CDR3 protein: ASSLELGDEQF

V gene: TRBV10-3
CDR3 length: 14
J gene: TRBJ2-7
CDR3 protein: AISGKVDRGQGEQY

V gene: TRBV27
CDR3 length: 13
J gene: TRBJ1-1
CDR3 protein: ASSPLRAGSAEAF

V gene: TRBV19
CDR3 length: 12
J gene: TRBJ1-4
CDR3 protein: ASRRGTTNEKLF

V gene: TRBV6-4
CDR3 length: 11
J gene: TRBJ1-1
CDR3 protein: ASSDSTATEAF

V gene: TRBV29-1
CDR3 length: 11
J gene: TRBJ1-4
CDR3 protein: SVVGTGDEKLF

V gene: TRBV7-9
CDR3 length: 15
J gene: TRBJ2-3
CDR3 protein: ASSLAPGGYSTDTQY

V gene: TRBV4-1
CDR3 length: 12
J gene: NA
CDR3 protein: ASSQVQRGYEQY

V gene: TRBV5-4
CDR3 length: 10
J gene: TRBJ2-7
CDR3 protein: ASSPQGREQY

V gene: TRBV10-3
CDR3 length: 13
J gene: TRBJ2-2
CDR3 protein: AISATSLGTGELF

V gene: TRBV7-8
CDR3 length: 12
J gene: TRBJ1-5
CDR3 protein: ASRLGASNQPQH

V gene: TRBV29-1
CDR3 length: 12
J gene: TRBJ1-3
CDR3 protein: SVEAPSSGNTIY

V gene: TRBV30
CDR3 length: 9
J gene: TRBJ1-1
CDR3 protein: AWNFETEAF

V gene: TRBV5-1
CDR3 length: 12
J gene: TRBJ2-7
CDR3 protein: ASSLRQGAGEQY

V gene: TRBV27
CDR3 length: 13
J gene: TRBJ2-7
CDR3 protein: ASSLRQQPGYEQY

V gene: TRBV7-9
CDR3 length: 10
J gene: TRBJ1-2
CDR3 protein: ASSIGGDGYT

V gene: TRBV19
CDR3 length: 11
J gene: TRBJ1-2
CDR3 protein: ASSIDSRYGYT

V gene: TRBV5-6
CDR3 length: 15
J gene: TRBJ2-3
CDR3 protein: ASSFALRTGNGDTQY

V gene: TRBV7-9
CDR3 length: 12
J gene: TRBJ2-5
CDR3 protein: ASSHRGPQETQY

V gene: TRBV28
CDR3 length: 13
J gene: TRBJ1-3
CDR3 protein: ASSFGDHSGNTIY

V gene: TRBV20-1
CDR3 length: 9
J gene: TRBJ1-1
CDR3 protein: SANGPTEAF